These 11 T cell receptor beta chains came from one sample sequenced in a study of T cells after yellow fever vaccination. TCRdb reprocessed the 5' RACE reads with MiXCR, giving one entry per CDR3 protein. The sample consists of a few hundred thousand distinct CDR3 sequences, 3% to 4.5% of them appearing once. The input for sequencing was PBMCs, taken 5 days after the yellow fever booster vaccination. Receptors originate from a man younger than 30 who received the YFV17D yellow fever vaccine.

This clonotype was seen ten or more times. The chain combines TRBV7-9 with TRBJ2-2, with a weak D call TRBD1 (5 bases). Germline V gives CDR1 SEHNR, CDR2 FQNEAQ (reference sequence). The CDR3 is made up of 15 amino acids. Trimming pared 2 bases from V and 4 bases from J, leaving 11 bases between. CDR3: CASSLMTVSTGELFF. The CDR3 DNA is TGTGCCAGCAGCTTAATGACAGTGAGCACCGGGGAGCTGTTTTTT.

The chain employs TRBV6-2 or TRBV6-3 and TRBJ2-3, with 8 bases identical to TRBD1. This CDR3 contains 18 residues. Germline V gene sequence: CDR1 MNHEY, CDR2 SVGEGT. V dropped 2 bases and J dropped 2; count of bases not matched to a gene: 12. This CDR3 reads CASSYGQGFWGSTDTQYF. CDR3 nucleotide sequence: TGTGCCAGCAGTTACGGACAGGGTTTTTGGGGGTCCACAGATACGCAGTATTTT.

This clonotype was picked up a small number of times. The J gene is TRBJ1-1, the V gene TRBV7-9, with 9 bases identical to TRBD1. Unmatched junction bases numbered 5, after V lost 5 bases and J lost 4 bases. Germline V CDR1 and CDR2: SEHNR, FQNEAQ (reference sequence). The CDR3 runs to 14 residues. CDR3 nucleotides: TGTGCCAGCAGCCCCCCGACAGGGGGCACTGAAGCTTTCTTT. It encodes CASSPPTGGTEAFF.

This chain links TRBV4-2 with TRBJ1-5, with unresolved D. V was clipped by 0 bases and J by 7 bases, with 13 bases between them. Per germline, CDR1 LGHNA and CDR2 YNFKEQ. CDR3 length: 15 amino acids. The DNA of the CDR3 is TGTGCCAGCAGCCAAGACAGCGGAGGGAGACAGCCCCAGCATTTT. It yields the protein CASSQDSGGRQPQHF.

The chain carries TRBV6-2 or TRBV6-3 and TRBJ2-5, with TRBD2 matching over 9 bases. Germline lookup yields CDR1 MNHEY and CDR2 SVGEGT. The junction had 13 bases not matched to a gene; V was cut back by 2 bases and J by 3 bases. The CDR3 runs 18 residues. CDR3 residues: CASSYLLRRGGGEETQYF. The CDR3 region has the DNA TGTGCCAGCAGTTACCTCCTACGGCGGGGGGGCGGAGAAGAGACCCAGTACTTC.

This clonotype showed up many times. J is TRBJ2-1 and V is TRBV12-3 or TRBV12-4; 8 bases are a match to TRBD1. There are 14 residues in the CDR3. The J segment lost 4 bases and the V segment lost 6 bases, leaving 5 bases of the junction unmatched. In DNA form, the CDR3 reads TGTGCCAGCAGGGAGGGACAGGTATACAATGAGCAGTTCTTC. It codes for CASREGQVYNEQFF.

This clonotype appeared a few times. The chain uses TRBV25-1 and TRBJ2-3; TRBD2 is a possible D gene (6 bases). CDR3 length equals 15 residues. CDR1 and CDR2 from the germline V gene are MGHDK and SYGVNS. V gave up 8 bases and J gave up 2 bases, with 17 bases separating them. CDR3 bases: TGTGCCAGCCGAACTAGCACAAGTAACACAGATACGCAGTATTTT. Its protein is CASRTSTSNTDTQYF.

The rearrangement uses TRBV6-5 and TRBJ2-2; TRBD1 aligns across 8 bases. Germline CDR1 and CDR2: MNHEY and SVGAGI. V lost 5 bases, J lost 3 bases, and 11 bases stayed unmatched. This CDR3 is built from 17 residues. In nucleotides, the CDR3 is TGTGCCAGCAGTGGTTATACCGGGACAGGCTACACCGGGGAGCTGTTTTTT. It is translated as CASSGYTGTGYTGELFF.

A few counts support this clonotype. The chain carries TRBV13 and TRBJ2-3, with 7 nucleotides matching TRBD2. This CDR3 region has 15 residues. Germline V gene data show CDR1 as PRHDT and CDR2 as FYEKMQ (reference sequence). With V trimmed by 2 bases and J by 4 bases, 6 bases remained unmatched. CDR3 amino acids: CASSLSGEGPDTQYF. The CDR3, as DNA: TGTGCCAGCAGCTTAAGCGGGGAGGGGCCAGATACGCAGTATTTT.

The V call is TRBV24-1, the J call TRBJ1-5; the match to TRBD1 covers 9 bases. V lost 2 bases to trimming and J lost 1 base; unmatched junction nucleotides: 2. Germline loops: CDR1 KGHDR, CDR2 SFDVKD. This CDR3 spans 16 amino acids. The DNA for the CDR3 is TGTGCCACCAGTGATTGGGACAGGGAAAGCAATCAGCCCCAGCATTTT. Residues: CATSDWDRESNQPQHF.

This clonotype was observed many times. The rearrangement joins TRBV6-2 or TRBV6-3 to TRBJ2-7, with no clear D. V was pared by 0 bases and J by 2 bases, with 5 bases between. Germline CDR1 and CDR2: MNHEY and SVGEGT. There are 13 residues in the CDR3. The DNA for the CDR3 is TGTGCCAGCAGTTACTCGATAGCCTACGAGCAGTACGTC. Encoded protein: CASSYSIAYEQYV.